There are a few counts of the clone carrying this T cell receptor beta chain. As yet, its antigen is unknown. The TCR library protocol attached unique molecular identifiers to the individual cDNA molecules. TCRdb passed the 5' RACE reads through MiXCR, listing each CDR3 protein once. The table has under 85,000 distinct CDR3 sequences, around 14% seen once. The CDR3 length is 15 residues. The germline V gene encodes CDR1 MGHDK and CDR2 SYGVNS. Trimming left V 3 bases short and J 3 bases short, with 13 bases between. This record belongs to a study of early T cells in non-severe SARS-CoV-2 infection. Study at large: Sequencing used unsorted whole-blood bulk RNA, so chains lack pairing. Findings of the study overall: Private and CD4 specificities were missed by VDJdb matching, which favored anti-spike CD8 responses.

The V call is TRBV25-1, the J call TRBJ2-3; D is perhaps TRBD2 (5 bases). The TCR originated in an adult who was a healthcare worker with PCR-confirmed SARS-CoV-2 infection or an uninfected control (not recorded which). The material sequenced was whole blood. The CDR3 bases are TGTGCCAGCAGTGATGTTAGCGTTCGGACAGATACGCAGTATTTT. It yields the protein CASSDVSVRTDTQYF.